This TCR beta chain was recovered during a study of control samples from healthy donors and cancer patients. This table comes from immunoSEQ multiplex PCR, and its TCRdb copy is limited to in-frame clones, with some not included. Among 130,000 or so clones listed, around nine tenths were seen once. There are 13 residues in the CDR3. The junction had 5 bases not matched to a gene; V was cut back by 8 bases and J by 2 bases. The germline CDR1 and CDR2 sequences are MNHEY and SMNVEV (reference sequence). The sample comprised blood. V and J are TRBV27 and TRBJ2-7, with 8 bases lining up with TRBD1. The source of this sequence is a man between 50 and 59 years old in good health. The chain's CDR3 is CASPGQGTYEQYF. The CDR3 nucleotides are TGTGCCAGCCCTGGACAGGGAACCTACGAGCAGTACTTC.